This T cell receptor (beta chain) came from a study of identical twins. Study observations and caveats: Excess low generation probability was seen in twin-shared out-of-frame alpha sequences.

This clonotype was seen a few times. The antigen remains undetermined. TCRdb re-derived calls from the 5' RACE reads in MiXCR, one entry per CDR3 protein. The table shows 650,000 to 750,000 distinct CDR3 sequences, with over 20% occurring only once. V was pared by 4 bases and J by 6 bases, with 14 bases between. This CDR3 has 14 amino acids. CDR1 and CDR2 (germline): SGHRS, YFSETQ. The same data also went into a second study, on T cells expressing NK-cell markers. As that study records: Sorting was limited to alpha-beta TCR-expressing T cells with an anti-gamma-delta TCR antibody in several experiments. Several donors' CD3+CD56-NKG2C+ cells were dominated by the same clonotypes.

This TCR was recovered from a young woman in good health. The chain combines TRBV5-1 with TRBJ1-5, with D possibly being TRBD1 (6 bases). Source material: PBMCs. The CDR3 loop reads CASSPVGGGQPQHF. The CDR3 DNA reads TGCGCCAGCAGCCCAGTGGGGGGCGGTCAGCCCCAGCATTTT.